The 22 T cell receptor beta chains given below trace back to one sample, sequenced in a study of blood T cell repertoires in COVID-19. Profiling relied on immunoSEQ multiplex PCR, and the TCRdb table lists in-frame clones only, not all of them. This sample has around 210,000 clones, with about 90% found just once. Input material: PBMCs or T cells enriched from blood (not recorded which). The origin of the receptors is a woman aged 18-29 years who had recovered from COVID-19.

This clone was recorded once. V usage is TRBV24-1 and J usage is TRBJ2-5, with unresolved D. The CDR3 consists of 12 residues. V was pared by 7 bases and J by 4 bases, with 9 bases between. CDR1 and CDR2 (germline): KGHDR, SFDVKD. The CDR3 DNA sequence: TGTGCCACCAGGGGCTTTGGAGAGACCCAGTACTTC. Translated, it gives CATRGFGETQYF.

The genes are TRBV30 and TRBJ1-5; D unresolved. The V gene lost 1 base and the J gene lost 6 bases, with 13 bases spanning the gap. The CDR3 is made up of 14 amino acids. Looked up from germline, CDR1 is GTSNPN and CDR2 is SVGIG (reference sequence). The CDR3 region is CAWSAGSGSQPQHF. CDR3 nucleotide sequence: TGTGCCTGGAGTGCCGGCAGCGGGAGTCAGCCCCAGCATTTT.

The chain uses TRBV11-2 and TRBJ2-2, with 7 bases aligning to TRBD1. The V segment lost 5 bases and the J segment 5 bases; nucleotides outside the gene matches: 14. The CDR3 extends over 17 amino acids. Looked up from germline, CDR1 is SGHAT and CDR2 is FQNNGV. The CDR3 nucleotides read TGTGCCAGCAGCCCATACAGGGGATCGTATGATACCGGGGAGCTGTTTTTT. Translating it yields CASSPYRGSYDTGELFF.

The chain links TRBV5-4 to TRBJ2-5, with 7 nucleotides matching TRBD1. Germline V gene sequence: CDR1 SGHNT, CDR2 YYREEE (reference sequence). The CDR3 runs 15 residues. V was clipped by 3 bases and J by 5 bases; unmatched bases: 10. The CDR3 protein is CASSSMLLDRETQYF. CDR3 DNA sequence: TGTGCCAGCAGCTCGATGTTGTTGGACAGGGAGACCCAGTACTTC.

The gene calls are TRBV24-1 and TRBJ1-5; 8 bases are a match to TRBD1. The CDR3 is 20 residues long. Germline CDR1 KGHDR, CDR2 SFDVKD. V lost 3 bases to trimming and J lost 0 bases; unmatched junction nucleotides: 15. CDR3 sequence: CATSDARQGRFLYSNQPQHF. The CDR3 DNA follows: TGTGCCACCAGTGATGCGAGACAGGGGAGGTTTTTATATAGCAATCAGCCCCAGCATTTT.

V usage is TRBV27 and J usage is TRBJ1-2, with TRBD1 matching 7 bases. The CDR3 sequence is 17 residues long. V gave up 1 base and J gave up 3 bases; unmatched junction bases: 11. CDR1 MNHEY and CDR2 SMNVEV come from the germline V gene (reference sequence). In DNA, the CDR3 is TGTGCCAGCAGTTTATTGGGACCCGTAGGGGGCGACTATGGCTACACCTTC. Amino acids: CASSLLGPVGGDYGYTF.

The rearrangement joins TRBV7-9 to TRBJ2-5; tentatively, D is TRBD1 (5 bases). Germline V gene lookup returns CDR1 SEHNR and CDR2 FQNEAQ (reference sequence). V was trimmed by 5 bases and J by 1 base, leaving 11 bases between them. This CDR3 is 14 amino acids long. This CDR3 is CASSRDSLQETQYF. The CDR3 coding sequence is TGTGCCAGCAGCCGCGACAGCCTCCAAGAGACCCAGTACTTC.

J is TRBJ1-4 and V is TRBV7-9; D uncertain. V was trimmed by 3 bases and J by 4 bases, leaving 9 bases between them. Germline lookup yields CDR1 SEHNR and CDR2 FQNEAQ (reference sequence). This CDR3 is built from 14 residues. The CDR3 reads CASSFGGVNEKLFF. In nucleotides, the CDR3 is TGTGCCAGCAGCTTTGGAGGCGTTAATGAAAAACTGTTTTTT.

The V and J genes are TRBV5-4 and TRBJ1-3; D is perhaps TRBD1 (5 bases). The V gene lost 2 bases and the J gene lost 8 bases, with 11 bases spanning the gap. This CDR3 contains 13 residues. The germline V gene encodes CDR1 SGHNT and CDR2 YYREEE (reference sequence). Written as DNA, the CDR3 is TGTGCCAGCAGCTTCGCTGGGGCGGACACCATATATTTT. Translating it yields CASSFAGADTIYF.

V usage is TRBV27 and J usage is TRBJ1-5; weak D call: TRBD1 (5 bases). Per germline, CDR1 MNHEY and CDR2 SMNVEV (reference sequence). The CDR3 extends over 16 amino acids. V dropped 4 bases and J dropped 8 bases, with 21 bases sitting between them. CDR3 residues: CASSSSRGDIREPQHF. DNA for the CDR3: TGTGCCAGCAGTTCCAGTCGGGGGGATATCAGGGAGCCCCAGCATTTT.

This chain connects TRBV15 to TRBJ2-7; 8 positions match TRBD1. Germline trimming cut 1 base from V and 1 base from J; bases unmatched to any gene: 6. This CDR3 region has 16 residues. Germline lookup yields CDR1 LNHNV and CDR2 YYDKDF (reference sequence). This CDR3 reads CATSRGQGFVSYEQYF. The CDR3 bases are TGTGCCACCAGCAGAGGACAGGGGTTCGTTTCCTACGAGCAGTACTTC.

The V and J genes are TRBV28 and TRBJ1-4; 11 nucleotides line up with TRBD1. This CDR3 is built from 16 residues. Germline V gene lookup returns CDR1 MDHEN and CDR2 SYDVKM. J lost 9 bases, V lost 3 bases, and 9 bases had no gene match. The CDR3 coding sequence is TGTGCCAGCAGTTTTGTACGGACAGGGGGCGGGAAAAAACTGTTTTTT. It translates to CASSFVRTGGGKKLFF.

Here the CDR3 reads CASSPNWGYGGMNTEAFF. The CDR3 region has the DNA TGTGCCAGCAGCCCGAATTGGGGTTATGGGGGGATGAACACTGAAGCTTTCTTT. The chain links TRBV5-8 to TRBJ1-1; TRBD1 might be the D (5 bases). The V gene lost 4 bases and the J gene lost 0 bases, with 22 bases spanning the gap. CDR1 SGHTS and CDR2 YDEGEE come from the germline V gene. The CDR3 is 18 amino acids.

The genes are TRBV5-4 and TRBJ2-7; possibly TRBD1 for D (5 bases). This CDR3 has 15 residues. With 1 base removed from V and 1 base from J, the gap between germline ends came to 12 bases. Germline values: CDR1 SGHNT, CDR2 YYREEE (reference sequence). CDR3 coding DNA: TGTGCCAGCAGCTTGAAAACAGGAGATTCCTACGAGCAGTACTTC. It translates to CASSLKTGDSYEQYF.

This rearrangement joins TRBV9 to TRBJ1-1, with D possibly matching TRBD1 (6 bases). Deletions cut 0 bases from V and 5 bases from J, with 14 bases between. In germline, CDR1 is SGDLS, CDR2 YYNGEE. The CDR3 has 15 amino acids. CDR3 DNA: TGTGCCAGCAGCGTAGATGGGACACCTAATACTGAAGCTTTCTTT. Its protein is CASSVDGTPNTEAFF.

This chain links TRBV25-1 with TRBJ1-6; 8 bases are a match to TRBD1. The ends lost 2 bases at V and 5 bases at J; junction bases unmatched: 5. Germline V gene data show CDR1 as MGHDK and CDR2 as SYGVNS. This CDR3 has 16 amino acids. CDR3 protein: CASSELQGADNSPLHF. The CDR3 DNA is TGTGCCAGCAGTGAACTTCAGGGGGCGGATAATTCACCCCTCCACTTT.

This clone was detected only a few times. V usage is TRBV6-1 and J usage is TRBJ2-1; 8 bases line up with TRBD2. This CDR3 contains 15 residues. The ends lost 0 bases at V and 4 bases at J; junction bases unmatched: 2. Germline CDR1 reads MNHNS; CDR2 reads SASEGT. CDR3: CASSEASGAYNEQFF. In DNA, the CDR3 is TGTGCCAGCAGTGAAGCTAGCGGGGCATACAATGAGCAGTTCTTC.

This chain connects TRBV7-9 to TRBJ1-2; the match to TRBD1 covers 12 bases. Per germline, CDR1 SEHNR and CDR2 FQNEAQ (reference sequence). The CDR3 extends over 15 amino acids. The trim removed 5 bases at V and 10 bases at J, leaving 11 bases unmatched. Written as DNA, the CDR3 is TGTGCCAGCAGCCCCGGGACAGGGGGCTGGGACTACTACACCTTC. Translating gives CASSPGTGGWDYYTF.

Here the CDR3 DNA reads TGTGCCAGCAGCGTTCTACCTCAGGGAGGTTCGGAAAAACTGTTTTTT. It translates to CASSVLPQGGSEKLFF. The gene calls are TRBV9 and TRBJ1-4; a weak D match, TRBD1 (5 bases). The CDR3 covers 16 residues. The V end was cut by 2 bases, the J end by 8 bases, with 19 bases between. Germline CDR1 SGDLS, CDR2 YYNGEE.

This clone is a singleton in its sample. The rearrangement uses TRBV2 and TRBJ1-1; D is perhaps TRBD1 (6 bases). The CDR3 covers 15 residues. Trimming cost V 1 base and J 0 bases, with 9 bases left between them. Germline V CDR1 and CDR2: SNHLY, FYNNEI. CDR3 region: CASSEGGHLNTEAFF. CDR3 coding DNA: TGTGCCAGCAGTGAAGGGGGACACTTGAACACTGAAGCTTTCTTT.

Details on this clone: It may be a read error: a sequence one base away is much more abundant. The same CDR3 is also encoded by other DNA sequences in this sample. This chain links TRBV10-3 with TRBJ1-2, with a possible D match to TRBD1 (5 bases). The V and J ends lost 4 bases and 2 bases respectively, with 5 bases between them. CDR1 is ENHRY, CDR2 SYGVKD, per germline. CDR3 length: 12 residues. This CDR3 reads CAISGTNYGYTF. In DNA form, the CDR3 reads TGTGCCATCAGTGGGACAAACTATGGCTACACCTTC.

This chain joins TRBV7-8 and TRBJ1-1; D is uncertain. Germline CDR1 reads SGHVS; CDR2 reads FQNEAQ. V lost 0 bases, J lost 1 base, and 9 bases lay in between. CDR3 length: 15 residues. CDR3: CASSLARGGNTEAFF. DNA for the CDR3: TGTGCCAGCAGCTTAGCGAGAGGAGGGAACACTGAAGCTTTCTTT.